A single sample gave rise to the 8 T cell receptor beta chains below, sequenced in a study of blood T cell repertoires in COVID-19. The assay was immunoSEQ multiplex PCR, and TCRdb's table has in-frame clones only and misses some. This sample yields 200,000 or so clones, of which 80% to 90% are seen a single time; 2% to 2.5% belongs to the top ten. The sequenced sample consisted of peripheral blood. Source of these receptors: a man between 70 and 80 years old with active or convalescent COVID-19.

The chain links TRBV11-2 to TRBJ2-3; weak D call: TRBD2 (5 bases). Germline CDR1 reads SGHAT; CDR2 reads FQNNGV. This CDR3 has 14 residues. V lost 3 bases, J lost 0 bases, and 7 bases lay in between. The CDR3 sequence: CASSLGGSTDTQYF. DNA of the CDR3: TGTGCCAGCAGCTTGGGCGGGAGCACAGATACGCAGTATTTT.

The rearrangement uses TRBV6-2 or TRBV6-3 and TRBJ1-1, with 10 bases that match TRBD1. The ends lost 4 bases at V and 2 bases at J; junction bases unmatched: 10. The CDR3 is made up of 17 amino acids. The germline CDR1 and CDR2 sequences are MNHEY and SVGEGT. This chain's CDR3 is CASSSRQGAIGNTEAFF. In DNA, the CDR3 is TGTGCCAGCAGTTCCCGACAGGGGGCAATAGGTAACACTGAAGCTTTCTTT.

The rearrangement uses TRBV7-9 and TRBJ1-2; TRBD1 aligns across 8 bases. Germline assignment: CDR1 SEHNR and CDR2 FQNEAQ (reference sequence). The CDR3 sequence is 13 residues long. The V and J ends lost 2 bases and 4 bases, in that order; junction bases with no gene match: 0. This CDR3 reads CASSLQGAYGYTF. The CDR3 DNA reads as TGTGCCAGCAGCTTACAGGGGGCCTATGGCTACACCTTC.

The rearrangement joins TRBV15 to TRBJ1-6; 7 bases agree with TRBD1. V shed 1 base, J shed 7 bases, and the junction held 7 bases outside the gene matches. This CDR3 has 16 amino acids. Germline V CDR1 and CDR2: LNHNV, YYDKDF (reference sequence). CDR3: CATSRVTGDKNSPLHF. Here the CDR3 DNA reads TGTGCCACCAGCAGAGTTACAGGGGATAAAAATTCACCCCTCCACTTT.

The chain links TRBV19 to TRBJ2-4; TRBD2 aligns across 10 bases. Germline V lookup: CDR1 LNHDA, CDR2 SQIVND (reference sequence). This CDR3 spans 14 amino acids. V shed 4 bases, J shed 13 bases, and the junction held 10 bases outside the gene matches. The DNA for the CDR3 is TGTGCCAGTAGTACCGGAGCGGGAGGGCCTCTGCAGTACTTC. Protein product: CASSTGAGGPLQYF. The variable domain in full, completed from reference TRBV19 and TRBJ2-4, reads DGGITQSPKYLFRKEGQNVTLSCEQNLNHDAMYWYRQDPGQGLRLIYYSQIVNDFQKGDIAEGYSVSREKKESFPLTVTSAQKNPTAFYLCASSTGAGGPLQYFGAGTRLSVL.

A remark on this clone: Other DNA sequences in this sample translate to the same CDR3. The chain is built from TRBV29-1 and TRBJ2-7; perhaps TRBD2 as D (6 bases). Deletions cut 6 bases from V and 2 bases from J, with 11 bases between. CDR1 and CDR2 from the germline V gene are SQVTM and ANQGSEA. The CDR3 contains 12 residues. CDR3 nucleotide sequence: TGCAGCGTGGCCTCGGGGGCCTACGAGCAGTACTTC. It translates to CSVASGAYEQYF.

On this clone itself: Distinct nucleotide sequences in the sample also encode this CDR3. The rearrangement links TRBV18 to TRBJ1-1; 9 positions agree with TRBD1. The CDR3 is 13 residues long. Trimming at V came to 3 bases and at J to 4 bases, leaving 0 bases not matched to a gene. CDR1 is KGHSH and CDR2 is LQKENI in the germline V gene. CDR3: CASSPTGGTEAFF. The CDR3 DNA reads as TGTGCCAGCTCACCGACAGGGGGCACTGAAGCTTTCTTT.

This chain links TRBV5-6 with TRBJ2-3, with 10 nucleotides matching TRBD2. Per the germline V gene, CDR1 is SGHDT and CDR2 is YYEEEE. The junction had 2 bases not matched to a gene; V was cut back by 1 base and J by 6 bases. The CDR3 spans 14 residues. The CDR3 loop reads CASSLPSGSDTQYF. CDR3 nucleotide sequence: TGTGCCAGCAGCTTGCCTAGCGGGAGTGATACGCAGTATTTT.